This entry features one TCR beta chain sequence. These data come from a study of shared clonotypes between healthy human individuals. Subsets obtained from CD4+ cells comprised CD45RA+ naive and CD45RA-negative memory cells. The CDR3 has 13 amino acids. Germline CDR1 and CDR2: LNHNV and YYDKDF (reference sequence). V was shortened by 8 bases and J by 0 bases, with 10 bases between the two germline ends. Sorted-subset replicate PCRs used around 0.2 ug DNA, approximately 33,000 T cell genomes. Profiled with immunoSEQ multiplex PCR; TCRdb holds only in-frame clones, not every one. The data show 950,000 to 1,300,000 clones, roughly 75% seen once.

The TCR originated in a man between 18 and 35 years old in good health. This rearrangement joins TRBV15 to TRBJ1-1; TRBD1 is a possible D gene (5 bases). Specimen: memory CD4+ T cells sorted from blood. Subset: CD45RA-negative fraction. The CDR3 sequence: CATRQFMNTEAFF. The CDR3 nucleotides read TGTGCCACCCGACAGTTTATGAACACTGAAGCTTTCTTT.